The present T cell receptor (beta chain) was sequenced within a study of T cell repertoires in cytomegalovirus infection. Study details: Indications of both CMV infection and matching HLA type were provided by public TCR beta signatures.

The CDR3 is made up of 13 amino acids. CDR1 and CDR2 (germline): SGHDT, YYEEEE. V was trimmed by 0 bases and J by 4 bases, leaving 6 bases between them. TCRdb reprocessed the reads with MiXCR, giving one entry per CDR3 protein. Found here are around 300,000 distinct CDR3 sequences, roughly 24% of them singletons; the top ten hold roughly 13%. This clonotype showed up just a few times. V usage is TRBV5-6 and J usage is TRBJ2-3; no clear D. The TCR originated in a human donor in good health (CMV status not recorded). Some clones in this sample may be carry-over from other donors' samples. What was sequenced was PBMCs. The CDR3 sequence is CASSLALPDTQYF. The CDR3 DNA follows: TGTGCCAGCAGCTTGGCCCTTCCAGATACGCAGTATTTT.